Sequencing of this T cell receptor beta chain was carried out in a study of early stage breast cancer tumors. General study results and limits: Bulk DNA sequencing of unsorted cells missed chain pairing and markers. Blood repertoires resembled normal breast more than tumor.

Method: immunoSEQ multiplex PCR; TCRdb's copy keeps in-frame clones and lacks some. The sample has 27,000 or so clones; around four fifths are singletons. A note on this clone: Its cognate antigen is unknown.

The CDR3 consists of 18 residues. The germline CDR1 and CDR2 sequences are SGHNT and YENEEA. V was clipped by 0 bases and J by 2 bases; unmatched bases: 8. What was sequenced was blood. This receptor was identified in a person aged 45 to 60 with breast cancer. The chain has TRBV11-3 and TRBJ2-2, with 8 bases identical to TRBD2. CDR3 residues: CASSLDSMGLENTGELFF. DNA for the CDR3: TGTGCCAGCAGCTTAGATTCCATGGGACTAGAAAACACCGGGGAGCTGTTTTTT. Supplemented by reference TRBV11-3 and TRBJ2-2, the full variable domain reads EAGVVQSPRYKIIEKKQPVAFWCNPISGHNTLYWYLQNLGQGPELLIRYENEEAVDDSQLPKDRFSAERLKGVDSTLKIQPAELGDSAVYLCASSLDSMGLENTGELFFGEGSRLTVL.